Listed below are T cell receptor beta chains from one sample, sequenced in a study of shared clonotypes between healthy human individuals. The method was immunoSEQ multiplex PCR; TCRdb's version includes in-frame clones alone and lacks a portion of them. The sample contains about 1 million clones, around four fifths of which appear only once. Sequenced: memory CD4+ T cells sorted from blood. Every receptor here comes from a man aged 18 to 29 in good health. Both conserved end residues are part of each CDR3. Each record gives: D gene, J gene, V gene, clone size, CDR3 protein, CDR3 DNA. The D gene is left open where the match is weak. The listing skips clone size in some rows; elsewhere it reads once, few, many or a size class.

d_gene: TRBD1
j_gene: TRBJ1-1
v_gene: TRBV6-5
abundance: NA
CDR3aa: CASTRSGGTEAFF
CDR3nt: TGTGCCAGCACCCGATCAGGGGGCACTGAAGCTTTCTTT

d_gene: TRBD1
j_gene: TRBJ1-5
v_gene: TRBV19
abundance: NA
CDR3aa: CASSDQGGQPQHF
CDR3nt: TGTGCCAGTAGCGATCAGGGGGGTCAGCCCCAGCATTTT

d_gene: TRBD2
j_gene: TRBJ2-1
v_gene: TRBV4-2
abundance: NA
CDR3aa: CASSQDFGRGGREQFF
CDR3nt: TGTGCCAGCAGCCAAGATTTCGGGCGGGGGGGCCGCGAGCAGTTCTTC

d_gene: NA
j_gene: TRBJ1-6
v_gene: TRBV2
abundance: few
CDR3aa: CASSELIDSPLHF
CDR3nt: TGTGCCAGCAGTGAATTGATCGATTCACCCCTCCACTTT

d_gene: NA
j_gene: TRBJ2-6
v_gene: TRBV5-1
abundance: once
CDR3aa: CASSLRQSSGANVLTF
CDR3nt: TGCGCCAGCAGCTTGAGGCAGAGCTCTGGGGCCAACGTCCTGACTTTC

d_gene: NA
j_gene: TRBJ1-5
v_gene: TRBV18
abundance: NA
CDR3aa: CASSLSGLTNQPQHF
CDR3nt: TGTGCCAGCTCACTATCCGGACTGACCAATCAGCCCCAGCATTTT

d_gene: NA
j_gene: TRBJ1-6
v_gene: TRBV6-1
abundance: NA
CDR3aa: CASSEIGANSPLHF
CDR3nt: TGTGCCAGCAGTGAAATTGGGGCAAATTCACCCCTCCACTTT

d_gene: NA
j_gene: TRBJ2-2
v_gene: TRBV29-1
abundance: NA
CDR3aa: CSVGDLKGGELFF
CDR3nt: TGCAGCGTGGGGGACTTGAAGGGCGGGGAGCTGTTTTTT

d_gene: TRBD1
j_gene: TRBJ1-5
v_gene: TRBV7-2
abundance: NA
CDR3aa: CASSFSPPDRGGNQPQHF
CDR3nt: TGTGCCAGCAGCTTTAGCCCTCCGGACAGGGGTGGCAATCAGCCCCAGCATTTT

d_gene: TRBD1
j_gene: TRBJ2-7
v_gene: TRBV6-5
abundance: once
CDR3aa: CASSYPRDRVYLEQYF
CDR3nt: TGTGCCAGCAGTTACCCCCGGGACAGGGTCTATCTCGAGCAGTACTTC

d_gene: NA
j_gene: TRBJ2-7
v_gene: TRBV20-1
abundance: few
CDR3aa: CSAKEAREQYF
CDR3nt: TGCAGTGCCAAGGAGGCGCGGGAGCAGTACTTC

d_gene: NA
j_gene: TRBJ1-1
v_gene: TRBV9
abundance: NA
CDR3aa: CASSPGLNTEAFF
CDR3nt: TGTGCCAGCAGCCCAGGGCTGAACACTGAAGCTTTCTTT

d_gene: TRBD1
j_gene: TRBJ2-7
v_gene: TRBV5-1
abundance: NA
CDR3aa: CASSLEQGDYEQYF
CDR3nt: TGCGCCAGCAGCTTGGAACAGGGGGACTACGAGCAGTACTTC

d_gene: NA
j_gene: TRBJ2-1
v_gene: TRBV11-2
abundance: NA
CDR3aa: CASSLDWQAYGEQFF
CDR3nt: TGTGCCAGCAGCTTAGATTGGCAAGCGTACGGTGAGCAGTTCTTC

d_gene: NA
j_gene: TRBJ2-3
v_gene: TRBV5-1
abundance: many
CDR3aa: CASRYSQGERTDTQYF
CDR3nt: TGCGCCAGCAGGTATTCACAGGGAGAGAGGACAGATACGCAGTATTTT

d_gene: TRBD1
j_gene: TRBJ1-6
v_gene: TRBV2
abundance: few
CDR3aa: CASSPVGTGASPLHF
CDR3nt: TGTGCCAGCAGTCCGGTCGGGACAGGGGCTTCACCCCTCCACTTT

d_gene: NA
j_gene: TRBJ2-1
v_gene: TRBV2
abundance: once
CDR3aa: CASSWRGEQFF
CDR3nt: TGTGCCAGCAGTTGGCGAGGTGAGCAGTTCTTC

d_gene: NA
j_gene: TRBJ2-7
v_gene: TRBV5-1
abundance: NA
CDR3aa: CASSRTVSYEQYF
CDR3nt: TGCGCCAGCAGCCGGACGGTGTCCTACGAGCAGTACTTC

d_gene: TRBD2
j_gene: TRBJ2-1
v_gene: TRBV5-1
abundance: NA
CDR3aa: CASSIQRGAYNEQFF
CDR3nt: TGCGCCAGCAGCATCCAGCGGGGGGCTTACAATGAGCAGTTCTTC

d_gene: NA
j_gene: TRBJ1-3
v_gene: TRBV7-6
abundance: NA
CDR3aa: CASSLDAMSSGNTIYF
CDR3nt: TGTGCCAGCAGCTTGGACGCCATGAGCTCTGGAAACACCATATATTTT

d_gene: TRBD2
j_gene: TRBJ2-7
v_gene: TRBV7-8
abundance: NA
CDR3aa: CASSLTGLAAYRSYEQYF
CDR3nt: TGTGCCAGCAGCTTAACGGGACTAGCGGCGTATCGATCCTACGAGCAGTACTTC

d_gene: NA
j_gene: TRBJ2-7
v_gene: TRBV15
abundance: NA
CDR3aa: CATSREQGYEQYF
CDR3nt: TGTGCCACCAGCAGAGAGCAGGGCTACGAGCAGTACTTC

d_gene: NA
j_gene: TRBJ2-1
v_gene: TRBV10-3
abundance: NA
CDR3aa: CATSGGGARNEQFF
CDR3nt: TGTGCCACCTCGGGTGGGGGGGCCAGGAATGAGCAGTTCTTC

d_gene: NA
j_gene: TRBJ1-2
v_gene: TRBV6-6
abundance: NA
CDR3aa: CASRGAPGADGYTF
CDR3nt: TGTGCCAGCAGGGGGGCCCCCGGGGCGGATGGCTACACCTTC

d_gene: NA
j_gene: TRBJ1-1
v_gene: TRBV6-5
abundance: few
CDR3aa: CASSYQGFTEAFF
CDR3nt: TGTGCCAGCAGTTACCAGGGTTTCACTGAAGCTTTCTTT

d_gene: NA
j_gene: TRBJ2-3
v_gene: TRBV7-2
abundance: NA
CDR3aa: CASSLRTGSTDTQYF
CDR3nt: TGTGCCAGCAGCTTAAGAACAGGTAGCACAGATACGCAGTATTTT

d_gene: TRBD1
j_gene: TRBJ1-5
v_gene: TRBV30
abundance: NA
CDR3aa: CAWTRTGGNQPQHF
CDR3nt: TGTGCCTGGACCCGGACAGGAGGCAATCAGCCCCAGCATTTT

d_gene: TRBD2
j_gene: TRBJ2-5
v_gene: TRBV2
abundance: NA
CDR3aa: CASSRGGETQYF
CDR3nt: TGTGCCAGCTCCCGGGGGGGAGAGACCCAGTACTTC

d_gene: TRBD1
j_gene: TRBJ2-7
v_gene: TRBV19
abundance: few
CDR3aa: CASSIAGGEYEQYF
CDR3nt: TGTGCCAGTAGTATAGCAGGGGGCGAATACGAGCAGTACTTC

d_gene: NA
j_gene: TRBJ2-5
v_gene: TRBV5-1
abundance: NA
CDR3aa: CASSLTEGSETQYF
CDR3nt: TGCGCCAGCAGCTTGACGGAGGGCTCAGAGACCCAGTACTTC

d_gene: NA
j_gene: TRBJ2-5
v_gene: TRBV7-8
abundance: NA
CDR3aa: CASSLLRQGYETQYF
CDR3nt: TGTGCCAGCAGCTTGCTGCGGCAGGGTTATGAGACCCAGTACTTC

d_gene: TRBD2
j_gene: TRBJ2-7
v_gene: TRBV5-1
abundance: NA
CDR3aa: CASSPGLAGGSYEQYF
CDR3nt: TGCGCCAGCAGCCCGGGACTAGCGGGGGGTTCCTACGAGCAGTACTTC

d_gene: NA
j_gene: TRBJ2-4
v_gene: TRBV2
abundance: NA
CDR3aa: CASSNRDLQNIQYF
CDR3nt: TGTGCCAGTTCCAACAGGGATTTGCAAAACATTCAGTACTTC

d_gene: TRBD2
j_gene: TRBJ2-1
v_gene: TRBV27
abundance: NA
CDR3aa: CASRRSSGGYNEQFF
CDR3nt: TGTGCCAGCAGAAGATCTAGCGGGGGTTATAATGAGCAGTTCTTC

d_gene: NA
j_gene: TRBJ1-4
v_gene: TRBV6-1
abundance: NA
CDR3aa: CASSEWTRGEKLFF
CDR3nt: TGTGCCAGCAGTGAATGGACACGCGGTGAAAAACTGTTTTTT

d_gene: NA
j_gene: TRBJ1-1
v_gene: TRBV6-1
abundance: NA
CDR3aa: CASSVTSLNTEAFF
CDR3nt: TGTGCCAGCAGTGTCACTTCTCTGAACACTGAAGCTTTCTTT

d_gene: NA
j_gene: TRBJ1-6
v_gene: TRBV19
abundance: NA
CDR3aa: CASSISRQVESPLHF
CDR3nt: TGTGCCAGTAGTATTTCTCGACAGGTCGAATCACCCCTCCACTTT